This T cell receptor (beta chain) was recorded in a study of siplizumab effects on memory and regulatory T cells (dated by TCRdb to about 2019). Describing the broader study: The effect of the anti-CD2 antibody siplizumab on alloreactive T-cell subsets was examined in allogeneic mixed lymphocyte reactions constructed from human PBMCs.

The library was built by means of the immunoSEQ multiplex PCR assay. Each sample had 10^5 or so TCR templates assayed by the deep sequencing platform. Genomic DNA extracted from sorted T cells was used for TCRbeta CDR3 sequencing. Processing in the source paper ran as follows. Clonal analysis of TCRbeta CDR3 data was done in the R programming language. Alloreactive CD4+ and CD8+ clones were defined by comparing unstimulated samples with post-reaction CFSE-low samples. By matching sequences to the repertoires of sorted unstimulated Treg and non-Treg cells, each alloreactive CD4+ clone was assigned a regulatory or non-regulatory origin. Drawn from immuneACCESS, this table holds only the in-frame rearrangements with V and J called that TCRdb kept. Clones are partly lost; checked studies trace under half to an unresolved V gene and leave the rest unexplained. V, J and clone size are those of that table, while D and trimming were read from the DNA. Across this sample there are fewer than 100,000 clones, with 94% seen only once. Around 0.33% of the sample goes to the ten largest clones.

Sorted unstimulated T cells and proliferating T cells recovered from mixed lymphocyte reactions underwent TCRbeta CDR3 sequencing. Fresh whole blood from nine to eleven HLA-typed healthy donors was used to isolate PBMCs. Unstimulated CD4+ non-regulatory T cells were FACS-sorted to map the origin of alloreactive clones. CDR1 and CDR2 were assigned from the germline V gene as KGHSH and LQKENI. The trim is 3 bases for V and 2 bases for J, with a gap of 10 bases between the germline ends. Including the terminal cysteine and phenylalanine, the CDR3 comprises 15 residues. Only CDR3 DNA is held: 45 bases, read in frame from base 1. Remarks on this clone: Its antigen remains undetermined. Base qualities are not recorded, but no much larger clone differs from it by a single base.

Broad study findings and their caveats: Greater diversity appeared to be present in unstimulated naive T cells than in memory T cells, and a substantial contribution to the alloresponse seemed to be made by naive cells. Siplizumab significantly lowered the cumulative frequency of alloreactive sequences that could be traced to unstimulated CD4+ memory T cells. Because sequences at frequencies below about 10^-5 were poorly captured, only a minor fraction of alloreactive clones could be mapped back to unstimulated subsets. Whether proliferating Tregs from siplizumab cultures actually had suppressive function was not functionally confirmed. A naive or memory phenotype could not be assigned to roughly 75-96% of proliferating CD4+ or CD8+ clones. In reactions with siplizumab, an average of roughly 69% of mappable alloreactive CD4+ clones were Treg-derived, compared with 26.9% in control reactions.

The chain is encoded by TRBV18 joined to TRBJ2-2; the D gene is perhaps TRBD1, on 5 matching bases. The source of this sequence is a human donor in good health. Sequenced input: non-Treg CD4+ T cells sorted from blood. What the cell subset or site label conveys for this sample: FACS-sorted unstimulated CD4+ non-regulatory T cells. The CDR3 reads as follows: CASSPGAGNTGELFF. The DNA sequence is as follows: TGTGCCAGCTCACCTGGGGCCGGAAACACCGGGGAGCTGTTTTTT.